What follows are 2 T cell receptor beta chains derived from one specimen sequenced in a study of cytomegalovirus exposure and HLA in healthy donors. Amplification used 60 Vbeta primers and 13 Jbeta primers. The data were produced by immunoSEQ multiplex PCR, yet TCRdb's version contains in-frame clones alone and is incomplete. Of about 83,000 clones detected, about four fifths appear once; the ten largest clones hold about 1.9%. Sequenced sample: PBMCs. The receptors originated from a woman between 25 and 40 years old in good health and CMV-seronegative.

J is TRBJ2-7 and V is TRBV4-1, with D possibly being TRBD1 (5 bases). The ends were cut back, 3 bases at V and 6 bases at J, with 12 bases in the middle. The germline V gene encodes CDR1 MGHRA and CDR2 YSYEKL. The CDR3 covers 13 residues. In nucleotides, the CDR3 is TGCGCCAGCAGCCAGGGGCTGTCATCCGAGCAGTACTTC. Translating it yields CASSQGLSSEQYF.

This clone was seen just once. This chain links TRBV4-3 with TRBJ1-4, with 7 bases that match TRBD1. CDR3 length equals 16 residues. CDR1 and CDR2 from the germline V gene are LGHNA and YSLEER. V lost 0 bases to trimming and J lost 4 bases; unmatched junction nucleotides: 5. CDR3 sequence reads: CASSQDWDSYNEKLFF. Written as DNA, the CDR3 is TGCGCCAGCAGCCAAGATTGGGACAGTTATAATGAAAAACTGTTTTTT.